This T cell receptor (beta chain) was sequenced during a study of cytomegalovirus exposure and HLA in healthy donors. Trimming took 0 bases from V and 0 from J, leaving 9 bases between them. Germline lookup yields CDR1 SGHTA and CDR2 FQGTGA. The CDR3 runs 16 residues. PCR used 60 Vbeta primers and 13 Jbeta primers. The assay was immunoSEQ multiplex PCR, and TCRdb's table has in-frame clones only and misses some. The sample has 150,000 to 200,000 clones, approximately 70% seen once; the top ten hold approximately 5%. The clonotype comes from a man aged 18 to 35 in good health and CMV-seropositive. The sequenced sample was PBMCs. The rearrangement joins TRBV7-3 to TRBJ1-3; a weak D match, TRBD1 (6 bases). The CDR3 protein is CASSLTGGSSGNTIYF. In DNA, the CDR3 is TGTGCCAGCAGCTTAACAGGGGGAAGCTCTGGAAACACCATATATTTT.